This TCR beta chain was sequenced for a study of technical replicates of blood from a few donors. TCRdb keeps only in-frame clones here, not all; method: immunoSEQ multiplex PCR. The top ten hold under 0.5% of the sample, which has tens of thousands of clones, around nine tenths seen once. The CDR3 loop spans 13 amino acids. Per germline, CDR1 MNHNY and CDR2 SVGAGI (reference sequence). Unmatched junction bases numbered 7, after V lost 6 bases and J lost 9 bases. The chain is built from TRBV6-6 and TRBJ2-1; 8 bases fit TRBD1. The receptor was derived from a human donor in good health. The sequenced sample was T cells isolated from PBMCs. CDR3 in amino acids: CASSPDRELEQFF. The CDR3 region has the DNA TGTGCCAGCAGCCCGGACAGGGAGCTTGAGCAGTTCTTC.